One TCR beta chain is described in this entry. Its antigen is currently not known. There are no base qualities to consult, and no much larger clone falls within one base. The CDR3 covers 14 residues, taking in both the cysteine and the phenylalanine. The retained sequence is limited to the CDR3, 42 bases, with the frame set at the first base. CDR1 MGHDK and CDR2 SYGVNS are derived from the germline V gene. V and J lose 2 bases and 3 bases, and a span of 10 bases separates them. TCR beta VDJ combination and CDR3 sequence profiling used genomic DNA as the template. An Illumina HiSeq 2000 was the platform used for TCR repertoire sequencing. The paper's processing steps were these. TRBV/TRBJ rearrangement plots, CDR3 size and DJ length profiles, and Simpson's diversity index were used to assess repertoires. The immunodominant clone was defined as the most abundant DNA sequence in deep sequencing data. CDR3 amino acid sequences were screened for sharing across subjects and were compared with published repertoires and the VDJdb database. TCRdb trimmed the raw reads at Q25, called clones with MiXCR and kept productive beta chains. Each CDR3 protein appears once, grouped with its most common genes and DNA. TCRdb assigned the V and J calls; the authors' analysis was not used. This sample holds 75,000 to 90,000 distinct CDR3 sequences; less than 60% were observed only once. Clones ranked in the top ten supply approximately 60% of the sample.

The source of the sample is a study of CD8+CD57+ T cells in acquired aplastic anemia (dated by TCRdb to 2017 to 2018). Describing the broader study: DNA extracted from sorted CD4+ and CD8+ cells had a mean of about 3.3 ug, with a range of roughly 0.2 to 30 ug. Mean read counts for healthy donor samples were some 10 million for CD4+ cells and around 11 million for CD8+ cells. General study outcomes and caveats: CD8+ Simpson's diversity did not differ significantly between patients and healthy controls (P=0.060). Fewer than 35 CD8+ CDR3 sequences were found to be shared between patients and controls, but these sequences appeared to be highly expressed in patients and within the immunodominant clones of the patients.

In this study, sorted CD4+ and CD8+ T cells from the blood of healthy subjects and of severe aplastic anemia patients had their TCR repertoires deep-sequenced. Ficoll-Paque density gradient centrifugation was used to isolate peripheral blood mononuclear cells. Before DNA was extracted, CD4+ and CD8+ T cells were sorted using either FACS or magnetic beads. The sequence is built from TRBV25-1 and TRBJ1-1; TRBD1 could be the D gene, as 5 bases match. This sequence originates from a human donor in good health, serving as a control. The sequencing sample was made of sorted CD4+, CD8+, or CD8+CD57+ T cells (not recorded which) from PBMCs. The nucleotides read TGTGCCAGCAGTGAACAGGGTTTGGACACTGAAGCTTTCTTT. Its translation reads: CASSEQGLDTEAFF. The full variable domain, completed from the reference TRBV25-1 and TRBJ1-1 proteins outside the CDR3, reads EADIYQTPRYLVIGTGKKITLECSQTMGHDKMYWYQQDPGMELHLIHYSYGVNSTEKGDLSSESTVSRIRTEHFPLTLESARPSHTSQYLCASSEQGLDTEAFFGQGTRLTVV.